These 27 T cell receptor beta chains came from one sample sequenced in a study of blood T cell repertoires in COVID-19. Profiled with immunoSEQ multiplex PCR; TCRdb holds only in-frame clones, not every one. The sample has approximately 400,000 clones, roughly 80% seen once. The sample taken for sequencing was PBMCs or T cells enriched from blood (not recorded which). These receptors originate from a woman between 50 and 59 years old who had recovered from COVID-19.

The chain is built from TRBV18 and TRBJ2-7; possible D gene TRBD1, 6 bases. Per germline, CDR1 KGHSH and CDR2 LQKENI. The CDR3 has 12 amino acids. V was cut by 2 bases and J by 6 bases, with 8 bases left in between. CDR3 bases: TGTGCCAGCTCACCAACAGGGTTCGAGCAGTACTTC. Its translation is CASSPTGFEQYF. Full variable domain (missing parts from reference TRBV18 and TRBJ2-7): NAGVMQNPRHLVRRRGQEARLRCSPMKGHSHVYWYRQLPEEGLKFMVYLQKENIIDESGMPKERFSAEFPKEGPSILRIQQVVRGDSAAYFCASSPTGFEQYFGPGTRLTVT.

CDR3 in amino acids: CASSEGTYHDTQYF. The CDR3 coding sequence is TGTGCCAGCAGTGAAGGCACTTACCATGATACGCAGTATTTT. The chain combines TRBV6-1 with TRBJ2-3; D not certain. Germline CDR1 MNHNS, CDR2 SASEGT. Trimming shortened V by 1 base and J by 6 bases, and 11 bases separated the two germline ends. This CDR3 spans 14 amino acids.

This chain links TRBV19 with TRBJ2-3, with TRBD2 matching 9 bases. Germline assignment: CDR1 LNHDA and CDR2 SQIVND (reference sequence). The V segment lost 5 bases and the J segment 4 bases; nucleotides outside the gene matches: 4. CDR3 length: 14 amino acids. The CDR3: CASSLGTSSDTQYF. The CDR3 nucleotides are TGTGCCAGTAGTTTAGGGACTAGCTCAGATACGCAGTATTTT.

V usage is TRBV30 and J usage is TRBJ1-1, with D perhaps TRBD1 (6 bases). With 1 base removed from V and 2 bases from J, the gap between germline ends came to 11 bases. The CDR3 is 14 amino acids. CDR1 and CDR2 from the germline V gene are GTSNPN and SVGIG (reference sequence). The chain's CDR3 is CAWSAGGSNTEAFF. CDR3 DNA sequence: TGTGCCTGGAGTGCGGGGGGCAGTAACACTGAAGCTTTCTTT.

The rearrangement joins TRBV19 to TRBJ2-2; possibly TRBD1 for D (6 bases). V was clipped by 4 bases and J by 5 bases, with 14 bases between them. Germline V gene data show CDR1 as LNHDA and CDR2 as SQIVND (reference sequence). This CDR3 has 15 amino acids. CDR3 in amino acids: CASSRTASETGELFF. CDR3 sequence (DNA): TGTGCCAGTAGTAGGACAGCTTCGGAAACCGGGGAGCTGTTTTTT.

The chain employs TRBV7-9 and TRBJ1-4, with 9 positions matching TRBD1. After removal of 2 bases from V and 5 bases from J, the junction contained 6 bases not matched to a gene. This CDR3 region has 16 residues. Germline assignment: CDR1 SEHNR and CDR2 FQNEAQ (reference sequence). In nucleotides, the CDR3 is TGTGCCAGCAGCTTATCCCCCGGGACAGGGAATGAAAAACTGTTTTTT. Residues: CASSLSPGTGNEKLFF.

The V call is TRBV27, the J call TRBJ1-1, with a weak D call TRBD1 (5 bases). The V and J ends lost 6 bases and 5 bases respectively, with 19 bases between them. Per the germline V gene, CDR1 is MNHEY and CDR2 is SMNVEV (reference sequence). The CDR3 extends over 15 amino acids. The CDR3 reads CASSDLDAGLTEAFF. The CDR3, as DNA: TGTGCCAGCAGCGACTTAGATGCGGGGCTGACTGAAGCTTTCTTT.

This chain connects TRBV6-2 or TRBV6-3 to TRBJ2-5, with D possibly TRBD1 on 6 matching bases. Germline CDR1 reads MNHEY; CDR2 reads SVGEGT. V was cut by 6 bases and J by 1 base, with 15 bases left in between. This CDR3 contains 15 residues. The CDR3 reads CASSPQGLGQETQYF. The CDR3 nucleotides are TGTGCCAGCAGCCCACAGGGTTTGGGCCAAGAGACCCAGTACTTC.

CDR3 nucleotides: TGTGCCTGGAGGCCTGGACAGGGGTTCGAGCAGTACTTC. It translates to CAWRPGQGFEQYF. The chain is built from TRBV30 and TRBJ2-7; the match to TRBD1 covers 9 bases. Germline CDR1 GTSNPN, CDR2 SVGIG (reference sequence). The CDR3 contains 13 residues. V lost 3 bases, J lost 6 bases, and 6 bases stayed unmatched. Filled out from reference TRBV30 and TRBJ2-7, the complete variable domain reads SQTIHQWPATLVQPVGSPLSLECTVEGTSNPNLYWYRQAAGRGLQLLFYSVGIGQISSEVPQNLSASRPQDRQFILSSKKLLLSDSGFYLCAWRPGQGFEQYFGPGTRLTVT.

The V and J genes are TRBV5-8 and TRBJ2-6; 7 bases match TRBD1. The CDR3 covers 17 residues. After removal of 4 bases from V and 0 bases from J, the junction contained 7 bases not matched to a gene. Germline assignment: CDR1 SGHTS and CDR2 YDEGEE. The CDR3 loop reads CASSKQGLSSGANVLTF. The CDR3 DNA follows: TGTGCCAGCAGCAAACAGGGGCTCAGCTCTGGGGCCAACGTCCTGACTTTC. Combining the CDR3 with reference TRBV5-8 and TRBJ2-6 gives the whole variable domain EAGVTQSPTHLIKTRGQQATLRCSPISGHTSVYWYQQALGLGLQFLLWYDEGEERNRGNFPPRFSGRQFPNYSSELNVNALELEDSALYLCASSKQGLSSGANVLTFGAGSRLTVL.

The chain is built from TRBV6-2 or TRBV6-3 and TRBJ1-1; D is unclear. Per germline, CDR1 MNHEY and CDR2 SVGEGT. The V end lost 3 bases, the J end lost 2 bases, and 10 bases lay between the germline ends. The CDR3 length is 14 residues. DNA of the CDR3: TGTGCCAGCAGTTATTCCCAGGTCAACACTGAAGCTTTCTTT. It specifies CASSYSQVNTEAFF.

The chain is built from TRBV3-1 (or the pseudogene TRBV3-2) and TRBJ1-5, with 7 nucleotides matching TRBD1. Looked up from germline, CDR1 is LGHDT and CDR2 is YNNKEL (reference sequence). The trim removed 0 bases at V and 9 bases at J, leaving 14 bases unmatched. The CDR3 spans 17 residues. The CDR3 DNA reads as TGTGCCAGCAGCCAAGACCGGACAGGTCCCACCCGCGGGCCCCAGCATTTT. Translation: CASSQDRTGPTRGPQHF.

The chain has TRBV7-2 and TRBJ1-1, with a weak D call TRBD1 (5 bases). The CDR3 spans 13 residues. Trimming left V 2 bases short and J 3 bases short, with 7 bases between. The germline gives CDR1 SGHTA, CDR2 FQGNSA. The CDR3 nucleotides read TGTGCCAGCAGCTTATACAGGCACACTGAAGCTTTCTTT. Its translation: CASSLYRHTEAFF.

The V and J genes are TRBV27 and TRBJ2-6; maybe TRBD1 (7 bases). V lost 10 bases and J lost 2, with 21 bases in between. CDR1 and CDR2 from the germline V gene are MNHEY and SMNVEV (reference sequence). There are 17 residues in the CDR3. CDR3 sequence: CATTPRQGLAGANVLTF. The CDR3 DNA reads TGTGCCACGACGCCCAGACAGGGACTCGCTGGGGCCAACGTCCTGACTTTC.

V is TRBV11-3 and J is TRBJ2-3, with D perhaps matching TRBD1 (6 bases). The CDR3 length is 17 residues. Germline V gives CDR1 SGHNT, CDR2 YENEEA. With 0 bases removed from V and 6 bases from J, the gap between germline ends came to 19 bases. CDR3 loop: CASSLDLPGESGDTQYF. The CDR3 nucleotides read TGTGCCAGCAGCTTAGATCTTCCAGGGGAGTCAGGGGATACGCAGTATTTT.

The J gene is TRBJ1-1, the V gene TRBV20-1; D is unresolved. The CDR3 consists of 12 residues. V was shortened by 4 bases and J by 4 bases, with 10 bases between the two germline ends. The germline gives CDR1 DFQATT, CDR2 SNEGSKA (reference sequence). The CDR3 nucleotides are TGCAGTGCTACTGACCGCGGCACTGAAGCTTTCTTT. It codes for CSATDRGTEAFF.

This chain joins TRBV29-1 and TRBJ1-2, with unresolved D. This CDR3 region has 12 residues. Germline lookup yields CDR1 SQVTM and CDR2 ANQGSEA. V was pared by 6 bases and J by 4 bases, with 12 bases between. The CDR3 DNA sequence: TGCAGCGTGACCGACAATGCCTATGGCTACACCTTC. This translates into CSVTDNAYGYTF.

The chain links TRBV30 to TRBJ1-4; TRBD1 is a possible D gene (5 bases). V lost 3 bases and J lost 0, with 8 bases in between. This CDR3 has 14 amino acids. The germline CDR1 and CDR2 sequences are GTSNPN and SVGIG (reference sequence). The CDR3 nucleotides are TGTGCCTGGAGGCAGGGTTCAACTAATGAAAAACTGTTTTTT. Translating it yields CAWRQGSTNEKLFF.

The V call is TRBV19, the J call TRBJ1-6, with TRBD1 matching over 11 bases. V lost 6 bases and J lost 9; bases outside the gene matches: 4. CDR3 length equals 14 residues. CDR1 is LNHDA and CDR2 is SQIVND in the germline V gene (reference sequence). CDR3 loop: CASSGTGGTSPLHF. Written as DNA, the CDR3 is TGTGCCAGTAGCGGGACAGGGGGTACTTCACCCCTCCACTTT. The full variable domain, rest sourced from reference TRBV19 and TRBJ1-6, is DGGITQSPKYLFRKEGQNVTLSCEQNLNHDAMYWYRQDPGQGLRLIYYSQIVNDFQKGDIAEGYSVSREKKESFPLTVTSAQKNPTAFYLCASSGTGGTSPLHFGNGTRLTVT.

The genes are TRBV6-5 and TRBJ2-3; perhaps TRBD2 as D (6 bases). The CDR3 runs to 15 residues. Germline V lookup: CDR1 MNHEY, CDR2 SVGAGI. V lost 0 bases and J lost 2, with 9 bases in between. The CDR3 DNA sequence: TGTGCCAGCAGTTACTCTGCGGGGCCCACAGATACGCAGTATTTT. It yields the protein CASSYSAGPTDTQYF.

The chain uses TRBV9 and TRBJ1-3, with D perhaps TRBD1 (5 bases). CDR1 is SGDLS and CDR2 is YYNGEE in the germline V gene. V shed 4 bases and J shed 2 bases, with 10 bases lying between them. The CDR3 spans 14 residues. The CDR3 loop is CASSPGAPGNTIYF. The CDR3 DNA follows: TGTGCCAGCAGCCCTGGGGCGCCTGGAAACACCATATATTTT.

The chain recombines TRBV6-5 with TRBJ2-7, with 7 bases that match TRBD1. Germline V gene lookup returns CDR1 MNHEY and CDR2 SVGAGI. With 6 bases clipped from V and 7 bases from J, the junction kept 9 bases outside the gene matches. The CDR3 is 13 residues long. In DNA, the CDR3 is TGTGCCAGCAGCACTACAGGGGCTCGAGAGCAGTACTTC. Amino acids: CASSTTGAREQYF.

The rearrangement uses TRBV29-1 and TRBJ2-1; tentatively, D is TRBD1 (5 bases). Trimming took off 6 bases at V and 10 bases at J, with 13 bases between the two ends. Germline CDR1 is SQVTM and CDR2 is ANQGSEA. This CDR3 region has 11 residues. The CDR3 loop is CSVGRTREQFF. The CDR3 DNA follows: TGCAGCGTGGGCCGGACAAGGGAGCAGTTCTTC.

Details on this clone: Other DNA sequences of this sample code for an identical CDR3. The V call is TRBV20-1, the J call TRBJ1-2; D might be TRBD1 (5 bases). The germline V and J ends were trimmed by 5 bases and 4 bases, with 8 bases remaining between them. Germline V gene sequence: CDR1 DFQATT, CDR2 SNEGSKA (reference sequence). This CDR3 region has 11 residues. The CDR3 reads CSAQTAYGYTF. CDR3 in DNA: TGCAGTGCTCAGACAGCCTATGGCTACACCTTC.

This clone appeared once. The chain links TRBV3-1 (or the pseudogene TRBV3-2) to TRBJ1-1; TRBD1 is a possible D gene (5 bases). V dropped 0 bases and J dropped 5 bases, with 7 bases sitting between them. The CDR3 extends over 13 amino acids. Germline CDR1 and CDR2: LGHDT and YNNKEL (reference sequence). The DNA for the CDR3 is TGTGCCAGCAGCCAAGAAGACAGAACTGAAGCTTTCTTT. Protein sequence: CASSQEDRTEAFF.

The chain links TRBV9 to TRBJ2-7; no clear D gene. CDR1 and CDR2 from the germline V gene are SGDLS and YYNGEE. The CDR3 sequence is 14 residues long. Deletions cut 0 bases from V and 0 bases from J, with 7 bases between. CDR3 loop: CASSVDGSSYEQYF. CDR3 in DNA: TGTGCCAGCAGCGTAGACGGTAGCTCCTACGAGCAGTACTTC.

This sequence joins TRBV3-1 (or the pseudogene TRBV3-2) and TRBJ1-1; D not certain. The CDR3 covers 11 residues. In germline, CDR1 is LGHDT, CDR2 YNNKEL (reference sequence). V dropped 3 bases and J dropped 7 bases, with 6 bases sitting between them. CDR3 residues: CASSHSGEAFF. Written as DNA, the CDR3 is TGTGCCAGCAGCCACTCCGGTGAAGCTTTCTTT.